Shown below are 30 T cell receptor beta chains from a single sample sequenced in a study of blood T cell repertoires in COVID-19. Libraries were prepared by immunoSEQ multiplex PCR; TCRdb keeps only in-frame clonotypes and omits some of them. The profile shows 300,000 to 350,000 clones, over 80% of them singletons. Source material: peripheral blood. The source of these receptors is a woman aged 50 to 65 with COVID-19, enrolled during active disease.

This clone was detected once. V is TRBV11-2 and J is TRBJ1-1; D remains unclear. CDR1 SGHAT and CDR2 FQNNGV come from the germline V gene. V was pared by 1 base and J by 1 base, with 4 bases between. This CDR3 spans 13 amino acids. This CDR3 reads CASSLAGNTEAFF. CDR3 sequence (DNA): TGTGCCAGCAGCTTAGCGGGGAACACTGAAGCTTTCTTT.

V usage is TRBV7-2 and J usage is TRBJ2-7; D gene ambiguous. Looked up from germline, CDR1 is SGHTA and CDR2 is FQGNSA. V lost 6 bases, J lost 4 bases, and 7 bases lay in between. The CDR3 loop spans 11 amino acids. The CDR3 region is CASRNYYEQYF. The CDR3 DNA is TGTGCCAGCAGGAACTATTACGAGCAGTACTTC.

V and J are TRBV6-4 and TRBJ2-2; D possibly corresponds to TRBD2 (5 bases). V lost 2 bases and J 0 bases, leaving 7 bases between the germline ends. CDR3 length: 15 residues. Germline CDR1 and CDR2: MRHNA and SNTAGT. This CDR3 is CASSDEGANTGELFF. Written as DNA, the CDR3 is TGTGCCAGCAGTGACGAGGGAGCGAACACCGGGGAGCTGTTTTTT.

This clone was seen more than once but under ten times. This chain links TRBV28 with TRBJ1-5; no reliable D call. Trimming stripped 7 bases from V and 2 bases from J, with 6 bases between. The CDR3 spans 12 residues. The V gene's germline CDR1 is MDHEN and CDR2 SYDVKM. In DNA, the CDR3 is TGTGCCAGCATGGCGGGCAATCAGCCCCAGCATTTT. The encoded protein is CASMAGNQPQHF.

The chain has TRBV5-5 and TRBJ2-7, with D perhaps matching TRBD1 (7 bases). Germline lookup yields CDR1 SGHKS and CDR2 YYEKEE (reference sequence). Trimming took off 0 bases at V and 3 bases at J, with 13 bases between the two ends. CDR3 length: 15 residues. The CDR3 DNA follows: TGTGCCAGCAGCTTGGCCCGGGGGACAGTCTACGAGCAGTACTTC. As protein: CASSLARGTVYEQYF.

V and J are TRBV10-3 and TRBJ1-5; TRBD1 is a possible D gene (6 bases). This CDR3 has 15 residues. Trimming took off 4 bases at V and 8 bases at J, with 18 bases between the two ends. From germline, CDR1 is ENHRY and CDR2 SYGVKD. The DNA of the CDR3 is TGTGCCATCAGTGGGGTCACAGGGAAGGGAGAGCCCCAGCATTTT. Protein product: CAISGVTGKGEPQHF.

The chain links TRBV6-1 to TRBJ1-2; tentatively, D is TRBD1 (5 bases). Germline lookup yields CDR1 MNHNS and CDR2 SASEGT. CDR3 length equals 13 residues. Trimming removed 2 bases from V and 5 bases from J, with 9 bases in between. The CDR3 loop reads CASSERGGYGYTF. The CDR3 DNA sequence: TGTGCCAGCAGTGAACGCGGGGGGTATGGCTACACCTTC.

CDR3 in DNA: TGTGCCAGCAGCGTCGGTAGTAGCAATCAGCCCCAGCATTTT. Residues: CASSVGSSNQPQHF. J is TRBJ1-5 and V is TRBV9; D is uncertain. Deletions cut 2 bases from V and 0 bases from J, with 6 bases between. This CDR3 spans 14 amino acids. Germline V gene lookup returns CDR1 SGDLS and CDR2 YYNGEE.

This clone has a handful of counts. The chain is built from TRBV27 and TRBJ1-1; 7 bases are shared with TRBD1. Per germline, CDR1 MNHEY and CDR2 SMNVEV (reference sequence). The CDR3 runs 14 residues. The V and J ends lost 2 bases and 5 bases, in that order; junction bases with no gene match: 5. CDR3: CASSLLTGLTEAFF. The CDR3 nucleotides read TGTGCCAGCAGTTTACTGACAGGGTTGACTGAAGCTTTCTTT.

The chain combines TRBV5-4 with TRBJ2-1; 7 nucleotides agree with TRBD1. The CDR3 has 12 residues. Unmatched junction bases numbered 2, after V lost 4 bases and J lost 7 bases. The germline V gene encodes CDR1 SGHNT and CDR2 YYREEE (reference sequence). CDR3 loop: CASSGTENEQFF. The DNA of the CDR3 is TGTGCCAGCAGCGGGACAGAGAATGAGCAGTTCTTC.

This chain links TRBV30 with TRBJ1-3, with TRBD1 as a possible D gene (6 bases). CDR1 GTSNPN and CDR2 SVGIG come from the germline V gene (reference sequence). This CDR3 contains 18 residues. V was shortened by 3 bases and J by 4 bases, with 25 bases between the two germline ends. CDR3 loop: CAWRTKSRGGSLGNTIYF. The CDR3 nucleotides read TGTGCCTGGAGGACAAAATCCCGCGGGGGCAGCCTAGGAAACACCATATATTTT.

V gene TRBV18 combines with J gene TRBJ2-7, with unresolved D. CDR3 length: 14 residues. Germline V gives CDR1 KGHSH, CDR2 LQKENI. Trimming stripped 6 bases from V and 3 bases from J, with 15 bases between. The DNA for the CDR3 is TGTGCCAGCTCTCCAACCATCTCAGGCTACGAGCAGTACTTC. As protein: CASSPTISGYEQYF.

CDR3 region: CAWSVSTGEQYF. The CDR3 bases are TGTGCCTGGAGTGTATCTACGGGCGAGCAGTACTTC. The rearrangement joins TRBV30 to TRBJ2-7, with D unresolved. The CDR3 contains 12 residues. The ends were cut back, 0 bases at V and 6 bases at J, with 9 bases in the middle. Germline V lookup: CDR1 GTSNPN, CDR2 SVGIG (reference sequence).

The rearrangement links TRBV5-1 to TRBJ2-2; possible D gene TRBD1, 6 bases. Germline V gene sequence: CDR1 SGHRS, CDR2 YFSETQ. Trimming left V 3 bases short and J 1 base short, with 7 bases between. The CDR3 totals 14 residues. The CDR3 sequence: CASSSGENTGELFF. The CDR3 DNA sequence: TGCGCCAGCAGCTCAGGGGAGAACACCGGGGAGCTGTTTTTT.

This chain joins TRBV6-4 and TRBJ1-6; 10 bases line up with TRBD1. CDR3 length: 14 residues. Germline V gene data show CDR1 as MRHNA and CDR2 as SNTAGT. Losses at the gene ends were 4 bases for V and 7 bases for J; bases not matched to a gene: 1. The DNA for the CDR3 is TGTGCCAGCAGTGTGGACAGGGGGAATTCACCCCTCCACTTT. This encodes CASSVDRGNSPLHF.

The chain links TRBV30 to TRBJ2-3; 7 bases match TRBD1. The CDR3 runs 15 residues. Unmatched junction bases numbered 13, after V lost 8 bases and J lost 2 bases. Per germline, CDR1 GTSNPN and CDR2 SVGIG (reference sequence). In DNA, the CDR3 is TGTGCCGGTGGGGATAGAGACAGGGTCACAGATACGCAGTATTTT. Its translation is CAGGDRDRVTDTQYF.

V gene TRBV19 combines with J gene TRBJ2-3; tentative D call: TRBD1 (6 bases). The CDR3 length is 15 residues. CDR1 and CDR2 (germline): LNHDA, SQIVND (reference sequence). Trimming shortened V by 3 bases and J by 3 bases, and 13 bases separated the two germline ends. CDR3 DNA sequence: TGTGCCAGTAGTATTTCCAGGGGAACGACAGATACGCAGTATTTT. Its protein is CASSISRGTTDTQYF.

This clone has a handful of counts. This rearrangement joins TRBV7-9 to TRBJ1-6; D not certain. V was pared by 2 bases and J by 0 bases, with 8 bases between. The germline CDR1 and CDR2 sequences are SEHNR and FQNEAQ (reference sequence). The CDR3 runs to 16 residues. The CDR3 is CASSLPGSSYNSPLHF. Here the CDR3 DNA reads TGTGCCAGCAGCTTACCGGGGAGCTCCTATAATTCACCCCTCCACTTT. The full variable domain, with the rest looked up from reference TRBV7-9 and TRBJ1-6, is DTGVSQNPRHKITKRGQNVTFRCDPISEHNRLYWYRQTLGQGPEFLTYFQNEAQLEKSRLLSDRFSAERPKGSFSTLEIQRTEQGDSAMYLCASSLPGSSYNSPLHFGNGTRLTVT.

The V and J genes are TRBV19 and TRBJ1-6; the D is unclear. V lost 5 bases to trimming and J lost 0 bases, with 8 bases between them. Germline values: CDR1 LNHDA, CDR2 SQIVND (reference sequence). CDR3 size: 15 residues. CDR3 amino acids: CASSFRSSYNSPLHF. The CDR3 nucleotides are TGTGCCAGTAGTTTCAGAAGCTCCTATAATTCACCCCTCCACTTT.

This chain joins TRBV18 and TRBJ1-6; D not certain. Germline lookup yields CDR1 KGHSH and CDR2 LQKENI. V lost 6 bases and J lost 8, with 17 bases in between. The CDR3 contains 15 residues. CDR3 loop: CASSPMTGRDSPLHF. For the CDR3, the DNA is TGTGCCAGCTCCCCTATGACGGGGAGAGATTCACCCCTCCACTTT.

This sequence joins TRBV6-1 and TRBJ1-3; D is unclear. The CDR3 is made up of 15 amino acids. Germline CDR1 and CDR2: MNHNS and SASEGT. V shed 1 base and J shed 2 bases, with 9 bases lying between them. The CDR3 coding sequence is TGTGCCAGCAGTGAAGTGTCAGAACCTGGAAACACCATATATTTT. Translated: CASSEVSEPGNTIYF.

The rearrangement uses TRBV30 and TRBJ1-4, with TRBD1 matching over 7 bases. The germline gives CDR1 GTSNPN, CDR2 SVGIG (reference sequence). The CDR3 has 15 amino acids. The V and J ends lost 0 bases and 3 bases, in that order; junction bases with no gene match: 4. CDR3 residues: CAWSVEGQPNEKLFF. The CDR3 bases are TGTGCCTGGAGTGTAGAGGGACAGCCTAATGAAAAACTGTTTTTT.

This clone was counted a few times. This chain uses TRBV2 with TRBJ2-7; 16 bases map to TRBD2. In germline, CDR1 is SNHLY, CDR2 FYNNEI. The CDR3 sequence is 15 residues long. Trimming cost V 11 bases and J 2 bases; bases outside gene matches: 6. The CDR3 region has the DNA TGTGCCGGGTCGGGACTAGCGGGAGGGCCCTACGAGCAGTACTTC. Protein: CAGSGLAGGPYEQYF.

The chain's CDR3 is CASSLNRLAGGGEQFF. CDR3 sequence (DNA): TGTGCCAGCAGCTTAAACAGACTAGCGGGAGGGGGTGAGCAGTTCTTC. V gene TRBV7-2 combines with J gene TRBJ2-1, with TRBD2 identical over 14 bases. Germline V gene data show CDR1 as SGHTA and CDR2 as FQGNSA. This CDR3 has 16 amino acids. Losses at the gene ends were 2 bases for V and 9 bases for J; bases not matched to a gene: 6.

The rearrangement links TRBV6-5 to TRBJ1-2; D not resolved. V was cut by 8 bases and J by 7 bases, with 14 bases left in between. The CDR3 covers 12 residues. Germline-derived CDR1 and CDR2 are MNHEY and SVGAGI. This CDR3 is CASRSPTRGYTF. DNA for the CDR3: TGTGCCAGCCGTTCCCCAACTCGTGGCTACACCTTC.

This clone was recorded only once. The chain employs TRBV19 and TRBJ2-7, with 7 bases lining up with TRBD1. CDR1 and CDR2 from the germline V gene are LNHDA and SQIVND (reference sequence). J gave up 0 bases and V 4 bases, and 9 bases lay outside the gene matches. The CDR3 loop spans 16 amino acids. CDR3 bases: TGTGCCAGTAGTAGACGCCCGACAGGGAGCTCCTACGAGCAGTACTTC. Translated: CASSRRPTGSSYEQYF.

The rearrangement joins TRBV27 to TRBJ2-3, with 7 bases that match TRBD1. Per germline, CDR1 MNHEY and CDR2 SMNVEV (reference sequence). The V segment lost 5 bases and the J segment 5 bases; nucleotides outside the gene matches: 16. CDR3 length equals 17 residues. In DNA, the CDR3 is TGTGCCAGCAGTCCTCCCTTGGACAGGCACCCGGGAGATACGCAGTATTTT. It specifies CASSPPLDRHPGDTQYF.

The rearrangement links TRBV6-1 to TRBJ1-5, with 12 bases aligning to TRBD1. From germline, CDR1 is MNHNS and CDR2 SASEGT. The CDR3 contains 20 residues. V lost 1 base to trimming and J lost 2 bases; unmatched junction nucleotides: 12. This CDR3 reads CASSEVALGTGGLGNQPQHF. DNA of the CDR3: TGTGCCAGCAGTGAAGTGGCATTGGGGACAGGGGGCCTCGGCAATCAGCCCCAGCATTTT.

The V gene is TRBV6-2 or TRBV6-3, the J gene TRBJ2-7, with TRBD1 matching 9 bases. Germline CDR1 reads MNHEY; CDR2 reads SVGEGT. The trim removed 4 bases at V and 6 bases at J, leaving 4 bases unmatched. CDR3 size: 13 residues. The CDR3: CASSWTGASEQYF. The CDR3 DNA sequence: TGTGCCAGCAGTTGGACAGGGGCAAGCGAGCAGTACTTC.

Here the CDR3 reads CASSLAASGVYEQYF. CDR3 nucleotide sequence: TGTGCCAGCAGCTTGGCGGCTAGCGGGGTCTACGAGCAGTACTTC. The gene calls are TRBV5-4 and TRBJ2-7, with 9 bases lining up with TRBD2. CDR1 is SGHNT, CDR2 YYREEE, per germline (reference sequence). The CDR3 covers 15 residues. V shed 0 bases and J 3 bases; nucleotides not matched to a gene: 4.